This T cell receptor (beta chain) comes out of a study of blood T cell repertoires in COVID-19. About the research overall: Acute-phase and convalescent COVID-19 samples originated in the United States, Italy and Spain.

The CDR3 has 14 residues. V dropped 3 bases and J dropped 4; count of bases not matched to a gene: 3. Germline loops: CDR1 SGHNT, CDR2 YYREEE (reference sequence). Study processing details: Cell counts per sample came from amplifying reference gene primers. The repertoire was sequenced with immunoSEQ multiplex PCR; TCRdb's copy has only in-frame clones and lacks some. V, J and clone size are those of that table, while D and trimming were read from the DNA. Found here are about 370,000 clones, 90% of them singletons; the top ten hold around 6.3%. The V gene is TRBV5-4, the J gene TRBJ2-5; 10 bases line up with TRBD2. Source material: peripheral blood. This clonotype was obtained from a man younger than 35 with active or convalescent COVID-19. The CDR3 loop is CASSSASGRETQYF. For the CDR3, the DNA is TGTGCCAGCAGCTCCGCTAGCGGGAGAGAGACCCAGTACTTC.